This TCR beta chain originates from a study of T cell changes during pregnancy in multiple sclerosis. The V gene end was trimmed by 4 bases and the J gene end by 4 bases; junction bases not matched to a gene: 10. The CDR3 has 16 amino acids. Germline loops: CDR1 MNHEY, CDR2 SVGAGI. Produced via immunoSEQ multiplex PCR; TCRdb's table is partial and in-frame only. The sample shows under 65,000 clones, 85% to 95% of them seen only once. The sequence came from a female donor in good health, enrolled as a control in a pregnancy study. This chain connects TRBV6-5 to TRBJ2-7; 10 bases fit TRBD1. This sample comprised CD4+ T cells from peripheral blood mononuclear cells, obtained after pregnancy. The CDR3 DNA sequence: TGTGCCAGCAGTTCCCGCCGGGACAGGGGATTATACGAGCAGTACTTC. Its protein is CASSSRRDRGLYEQYF.